This TCR beta chain is from a study of shared clonotypes between healthy human individuals. Study-level points and caveats: Naive CD4 clonotypes overlapped across a few donors at approximately 4.5%.

With regard to this clone: No antigen is known for it.

Germline V gene data show CDR1 as SGHRS and CDR2 as YFSETQ. This CDR3 has 14 residues. Using immunoSEQ multiplex PCR, the repertoire was profiled, and TCRdb retains in-frame clones only, with some absent. Found here are 2 million to 2.5 million clones, roughly 92% of them singletons; the top ten hold around 0.38%. The V gene is TRBV5-1, the J gene TRBJ2-5, with 9 bases lining up with TRBD2. The J call may be faulty, since TRBJ2-7 better matches the DNA end. The sequenced sample was naive CD4+ T cells from PBMCs. Stated subset: CD45RA+ positively selected. The sequence derives from a man younger than 30 in good health. Some clones in this sample may be carry-over from other donors' samples. CDR3 sequence: CATKEAGGPYEQYF. DNA for the CDR3: TGCGCCACCAAGGAAGCGGGAGGTCCCTACGAGCAGTACTTC.